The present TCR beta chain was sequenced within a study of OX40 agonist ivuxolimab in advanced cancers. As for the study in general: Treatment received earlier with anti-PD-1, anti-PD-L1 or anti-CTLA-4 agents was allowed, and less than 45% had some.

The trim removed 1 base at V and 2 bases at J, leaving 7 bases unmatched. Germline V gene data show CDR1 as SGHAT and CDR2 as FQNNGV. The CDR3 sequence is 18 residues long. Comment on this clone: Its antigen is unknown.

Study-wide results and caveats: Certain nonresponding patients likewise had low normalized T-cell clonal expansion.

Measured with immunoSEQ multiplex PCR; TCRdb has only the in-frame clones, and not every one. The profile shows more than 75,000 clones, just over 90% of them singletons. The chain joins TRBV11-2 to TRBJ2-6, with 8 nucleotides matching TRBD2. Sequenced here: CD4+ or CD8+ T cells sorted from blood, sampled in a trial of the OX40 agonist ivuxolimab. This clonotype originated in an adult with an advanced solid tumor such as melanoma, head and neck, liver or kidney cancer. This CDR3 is CASSLVRRGGTGANVLTF. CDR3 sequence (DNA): TGTGCCAGCAGCTTAGTTCGCCGGGGGGGCACTGGGGCCAACGTCCTGACTTTC.